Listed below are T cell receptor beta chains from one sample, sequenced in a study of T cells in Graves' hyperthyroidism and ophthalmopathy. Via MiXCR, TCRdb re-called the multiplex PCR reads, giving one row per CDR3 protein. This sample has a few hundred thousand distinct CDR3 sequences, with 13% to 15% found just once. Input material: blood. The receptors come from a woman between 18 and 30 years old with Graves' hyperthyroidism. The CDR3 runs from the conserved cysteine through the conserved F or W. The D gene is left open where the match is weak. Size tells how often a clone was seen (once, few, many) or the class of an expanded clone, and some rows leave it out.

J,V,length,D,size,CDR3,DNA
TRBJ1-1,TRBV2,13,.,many,CASSEGIGTEAFF,TGTGCCAGCAGTGAAGGGATTGGCACTGAAGCTTTCTTT
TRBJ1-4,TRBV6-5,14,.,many,CASSYSGSGEKLFF,TGTGCCAGCAGTTACTCGGGGTCCGGGGAAAAACTGTTTTTT
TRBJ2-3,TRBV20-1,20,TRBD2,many,CSARFDRFSRSGSITDTQYF,TGCAGTGCTAGGTTTGATCGGTTCTCTCGAAGCGGGAGTATTACAGATACGCAGTATTTT
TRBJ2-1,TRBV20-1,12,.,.,CSARRWGYEQFF,TGCAGTGCTAGGCGTTGGGGGTATGAGCAGTTCTTC
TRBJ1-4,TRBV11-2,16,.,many,CASSPLWGDNNEKLFF,TGTGCCAGCAGCCCCCTCTGGGGGGACAATAATGAAAAACTGTTTTTT
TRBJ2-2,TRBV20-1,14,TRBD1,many,CSAVRQGSTGELFF,TGCAGTGCTGTCAGACAGGGTAGCACCGGGGAGCTGTTTTTT
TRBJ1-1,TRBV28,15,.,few,CASSSPRTRNTEAFF,TGTGCCAGCAGTTCACCTAGGACAAGGAACACTGAAGCTTTCTTT
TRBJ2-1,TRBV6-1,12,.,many,CASSPGGSEQFF,TGTGCCAGCAGTCCTGGGGGAAGTGAGCAGTTCTTC
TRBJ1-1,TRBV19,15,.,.,CASSIDSGPNTEAFF,TGTGCCAGTAGTATAGATTCGGGGCCGAACACTGAAGCTTTCTTT
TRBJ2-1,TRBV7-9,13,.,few,CASSSTTANEQFF,TGTGCCAGCAGCTCGACCACGGCCAATGAGCAGTTCTTC
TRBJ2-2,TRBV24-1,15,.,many,CATSDTPPNTGELFF,TGTGCCACCAGTGATACCCCCCCGAACACCGGGGAGCTGTTTTTT
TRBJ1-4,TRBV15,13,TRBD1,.,CATRTGLNEKLFF,TGTGCCACTCGGACAGGGCTAAATGAAAAACTGTTTTTT
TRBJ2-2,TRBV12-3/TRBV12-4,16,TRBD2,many,CASSFAIAGVTGELFF,TGTGCCAGCAGTTTTGCGATAGCGGGGGTTACCGGGGAGCTGTTTTTT
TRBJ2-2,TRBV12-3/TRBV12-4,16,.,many,CASSAMGVANTGELFF,TGTGCCAGCAGTGCAATGGGGGTCGCGAACACCGGGGAGCTGTTTTTT
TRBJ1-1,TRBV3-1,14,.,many,CASSQDPRHTEAFF,TGTGCCAGCAGCCAAGATCCCCGGCACACTGAAGCTTTCTTT
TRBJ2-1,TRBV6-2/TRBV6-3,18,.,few,CASSYSKRKPSSYNEQFF,TGTGCCAGCAGTTACTCGAAACGAAAGCCGTCCTCCTACAATGAGCAGTTCTTC
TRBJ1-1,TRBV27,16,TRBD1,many,CASSRPPDRMNTEAFF,TGTGCCAGCAGCCGCCCCCCGGACAGGATGAACACTGAAGCTTTCTTT
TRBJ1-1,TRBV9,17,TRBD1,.,CASSVDLRQGMNTEAFF,TGTGCCAGCAGCGTAGACCTTCGACAGGGGATGAACACTGAAGCTTTCTTT
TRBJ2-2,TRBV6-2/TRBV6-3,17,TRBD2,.,CASSGGTSARHTGELFF,TGTGCCAGCAGTGGAGGGACTAGCGCTCGTCACACCGGGGAGCTGTTTTTT
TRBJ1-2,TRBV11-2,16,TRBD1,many,CASSLTRRQGAYGYTF,TGTGCCAGCAGCTTAACTCGTCGGCAGGGGGCCTATGGCTACACCTTC
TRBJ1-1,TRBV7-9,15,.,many,CASSLGEVTNTEAFF,TGTGCCAGCAGCTTAGGAGAGGTTACGAACACTGAAGCTTTCTTT
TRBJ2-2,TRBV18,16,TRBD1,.,CASSPPGTANTGELFF,TGTGCCAGCTCACCACCCGGGACAGCGAACACCGGGGAGCTGTTTTTT